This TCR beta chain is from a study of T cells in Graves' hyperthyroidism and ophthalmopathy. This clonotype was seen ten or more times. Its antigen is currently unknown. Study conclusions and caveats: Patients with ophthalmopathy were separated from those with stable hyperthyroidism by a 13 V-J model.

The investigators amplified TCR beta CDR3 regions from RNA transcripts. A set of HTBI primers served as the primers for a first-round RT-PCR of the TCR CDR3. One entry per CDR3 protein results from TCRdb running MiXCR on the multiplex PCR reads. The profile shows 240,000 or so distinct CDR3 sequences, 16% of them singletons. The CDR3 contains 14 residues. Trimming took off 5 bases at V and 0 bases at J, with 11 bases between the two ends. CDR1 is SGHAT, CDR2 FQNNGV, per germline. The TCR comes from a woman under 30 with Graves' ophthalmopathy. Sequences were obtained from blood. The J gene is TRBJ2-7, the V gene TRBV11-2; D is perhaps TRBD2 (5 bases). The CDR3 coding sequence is TGTGCCAGCAGCCGGGAATTGGGCTCCTACGAGCAGTACTTC. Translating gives CASSRELGSYEQYF. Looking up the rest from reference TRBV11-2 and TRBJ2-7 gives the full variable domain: EAGVAQSPRYKIIEKRQSVAFWCNPISGHATLYWYQQILGQGPKLLIQFQNNGVVDDSQLPKDRFSAERLKGVDSTLKIQPAKLEDSAVYLCASSRELGSYEQYFGPGTRLTVT.